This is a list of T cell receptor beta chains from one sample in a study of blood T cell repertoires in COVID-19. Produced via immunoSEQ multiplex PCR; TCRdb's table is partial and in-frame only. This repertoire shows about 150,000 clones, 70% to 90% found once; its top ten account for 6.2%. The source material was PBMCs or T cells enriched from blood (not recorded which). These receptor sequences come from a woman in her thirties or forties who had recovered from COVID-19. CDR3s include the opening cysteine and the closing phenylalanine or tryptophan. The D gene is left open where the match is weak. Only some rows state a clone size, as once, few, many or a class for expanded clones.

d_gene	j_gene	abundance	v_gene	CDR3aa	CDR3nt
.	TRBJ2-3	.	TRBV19	CASSVTQGDGTQYF	TGTGCCAGTAGTGTCACCCAAGGGGATGGTACGCAGTATTTT
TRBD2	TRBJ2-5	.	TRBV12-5	CASGLTTGGQETQYF	TGTGCTAGTGGTTTAACGACGGGGGGGCAGGAGACCCAGTACTTC
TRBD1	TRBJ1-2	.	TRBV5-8	CASSLRQGTPGGYTF	TGTGCCAGCAGCCTTAGACAGGGGACTCCAGGGGGCTACACCTTC
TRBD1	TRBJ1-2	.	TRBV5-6	CASSLAGQGMGMDGYTF	TGTGCCAGCAGCTTGGCCGGACAGGGAATGGGTATGGATGGCTACACCTTC
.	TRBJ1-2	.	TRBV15	CATSRPDSSLYGYTF	TGTGCCACCAGCAGACCAGACTCGAGTCTATATGGCTACACCTTC
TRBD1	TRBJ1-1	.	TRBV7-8	CASSLRDRGAFF	TGTGCCAGCAGCCTCCGGGACAGGGGAGCTTTCTTT
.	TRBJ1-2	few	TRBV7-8	CASSQGNYGYTF	TGTGCCAGCAGCCAGGGGAACTATGGCTACACCTTC
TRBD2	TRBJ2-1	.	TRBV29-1	CSLVRTSGVNEQFF	TGCAGCCTGGTGCGGACTAGCGGGGTCAATGAGCAGTTCTTC
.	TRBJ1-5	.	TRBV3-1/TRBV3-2	CASSLGPGSNQPQHF	TGTGCCAGCAGCCTTGGGCCAGGAAGCAATCAGCCCCAGCATTTT
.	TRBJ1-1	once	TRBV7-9	CASSRRIDVGAFF	TGTGCCAGCAGTCGTCGGATTGACGTCGGGGCTTTCTTT
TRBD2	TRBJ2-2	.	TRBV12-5	CASGLSSGRADGELFF	TGTGCTAGTGGTTTATCTAGCGGGAGGGCGGACGGGGAGCTGTTTTTT
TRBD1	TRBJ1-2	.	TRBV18	CASSPTATGGSMNYGYTF	TGTGCCAGCTCACCAACGGCCACAGGGGGCTCGATGAACTATGGCTACACCTTC
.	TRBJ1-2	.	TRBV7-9	CASSYVGGGGYTF	TGTGCCAGCAGCTATGTCGGCGGAGGGGGCTACACCTTC